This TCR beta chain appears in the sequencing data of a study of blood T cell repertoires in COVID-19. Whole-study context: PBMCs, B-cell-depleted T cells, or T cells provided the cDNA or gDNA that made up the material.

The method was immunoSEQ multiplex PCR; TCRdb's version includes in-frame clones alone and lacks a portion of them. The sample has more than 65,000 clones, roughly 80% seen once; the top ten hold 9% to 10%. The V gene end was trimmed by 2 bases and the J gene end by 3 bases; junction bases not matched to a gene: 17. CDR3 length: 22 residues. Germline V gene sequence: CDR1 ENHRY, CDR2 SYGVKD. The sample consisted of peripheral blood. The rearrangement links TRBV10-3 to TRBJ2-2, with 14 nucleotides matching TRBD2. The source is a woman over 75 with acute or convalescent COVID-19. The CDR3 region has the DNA TGTGCCATCAGTGAGCCGCCTCCCGGGACTAGCGGGGGTAAGGTTGACACCGGGGAGCTGTTTTTT. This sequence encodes CAISEPPPGTSGGKVDTGELFF.